Sequencing of this T cell receptor beta chain was carried out in a study of blood T cell repertoires in COVID-19. Overall study: PBMCs, B-cell-depleted T cells, or T cells provided the cDNA or gDNA that made up the material.

Looked up from germline, CDR1 is SGHRS and CDR2 is YFSETQ. V lost 7 bases and J lost 4; bases outside the gene matches: 7. The CDR3 sequence is 14 residues long. This clone has just one count. Authors' data handling: Amplifying reference gene primers gave estimates of nucleated cell counts. The repertoire was sequenced with immunoSEQ multiplex PCR; TCRdb's copy has only in-frame clones and lacks some. Clone size and the V and J calls come from that table; the DNA yielded D and trimming. The sample yields 230,000 or so clones, 70% to 85% seen once. V usage is TRBV5-1 and J usage is TRBJ2-3; 9 bases agree with TRBD2. The sequenced sample consisted of peripheral blood. This receptor was obtained from a woman in her thirties or forties who had recovered from COVID-19. CDR3 in DNA: TGCGCCAGCCAGGGCGGGGGGGCCCCAGATACGCAGTATTTT. Its protein product is CASQGGGAPDTQYF.